This TCR beta chain was found in a study of molecular identifiers for immune sequencing clone quantification. This clonotype was seen more than once but under ten times. Antigen unknown. At one of its ends the junction is not consistent with the germline gene, which may arise from a read error. Study-level findings and limits: Clonotypes surpassing 20 RNA copies contained over 99% of effector molecules, versus under 1% in naive cells.

TCRdb used MiXCR to reprocess the PCR reads, holding one entry per CDR3 protein. The sample has about 640,000 distinct CDR3 sequences; 20% are singletons. The germline CDR1 and CDR2 sequences are LGHNA and YSLEER. The CDR3 contains 14 residues. Sequenced: naive CD8+ T cells from blood, with Jurkat cell RNA spiked in. Subset noted: FACS-sorted CD8+CD4-CCR7+CD45RA+ naive T cells. The receptor comes from a human donor in good health. Some libraries in this study had Jurkat cell RNA spiked in. The chain recombines TRBV4-3 with TRBJ1-4; D unresolved. The CDR3 DNA sequence: TGCGCCAGCAGCGCGTACGCAACTAATGAAAAACTGGTTTTT. As protein: CASSAYATNEKLVF.